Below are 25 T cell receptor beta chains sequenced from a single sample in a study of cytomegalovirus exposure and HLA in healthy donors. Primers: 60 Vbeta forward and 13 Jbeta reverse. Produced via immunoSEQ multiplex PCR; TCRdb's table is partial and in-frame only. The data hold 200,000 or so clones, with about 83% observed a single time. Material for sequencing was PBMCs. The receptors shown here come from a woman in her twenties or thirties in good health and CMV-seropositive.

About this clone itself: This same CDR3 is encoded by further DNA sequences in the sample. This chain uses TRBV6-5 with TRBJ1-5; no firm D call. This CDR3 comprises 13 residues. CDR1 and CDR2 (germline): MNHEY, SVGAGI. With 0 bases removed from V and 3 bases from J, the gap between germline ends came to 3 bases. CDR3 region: CASSYSANQPQHF. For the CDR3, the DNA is TGTGCCAGCAGTTACTCGGCCAATCAGCCCCAGCATTTT.

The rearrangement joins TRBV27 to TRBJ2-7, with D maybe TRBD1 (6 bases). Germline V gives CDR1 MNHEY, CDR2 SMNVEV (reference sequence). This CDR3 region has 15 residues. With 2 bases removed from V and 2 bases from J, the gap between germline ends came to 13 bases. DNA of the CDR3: TGTGCCAGCAGTTTAACGGCAGGGGATACCTACGAGCAGTACTTC. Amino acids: CASSLTAGDTYEQYF.

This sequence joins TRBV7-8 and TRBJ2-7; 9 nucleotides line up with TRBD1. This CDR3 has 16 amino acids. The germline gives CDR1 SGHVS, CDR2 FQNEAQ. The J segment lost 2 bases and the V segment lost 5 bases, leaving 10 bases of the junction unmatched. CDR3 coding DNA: TGTGCCAGCAGCCCACCGACCGGGACAGGGACCTACGAGCAGTACTTC. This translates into CASSPPTGTGTYEQYF.

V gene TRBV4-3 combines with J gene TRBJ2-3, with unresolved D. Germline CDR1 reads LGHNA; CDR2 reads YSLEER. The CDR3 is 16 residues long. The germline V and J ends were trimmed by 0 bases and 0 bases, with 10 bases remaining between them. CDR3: CASSQDSLLSTDTQYF. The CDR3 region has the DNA TGCGCCAGCAGCCAAGATTCCCTCTTGAGCACAGATACGCAGTATTTT.

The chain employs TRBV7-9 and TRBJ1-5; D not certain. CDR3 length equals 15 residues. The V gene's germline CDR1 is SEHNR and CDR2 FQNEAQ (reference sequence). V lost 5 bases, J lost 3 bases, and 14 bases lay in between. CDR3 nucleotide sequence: TGTGCCAGCAGCCCTCCCGGCGGAGACAATCAGCCCCAGCATTTT. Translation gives CASSPPGGDNQPQHF.

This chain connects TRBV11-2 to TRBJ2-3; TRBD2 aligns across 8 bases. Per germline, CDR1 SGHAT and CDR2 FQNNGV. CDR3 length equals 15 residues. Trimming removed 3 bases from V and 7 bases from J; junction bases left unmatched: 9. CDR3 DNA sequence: TGTGCCAGCAGCTTCCCGGGGGGGCAGATCAATACGCAGTATTTT. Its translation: CASSFPGGQINTQYF. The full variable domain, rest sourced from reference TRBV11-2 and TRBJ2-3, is EAGVAQSPRYKIIEKRQSVAFWCNPISGHATLYWYQQILGQGPKLLIQFQNNGVVDDSQLPKDRFSAERLKGVDSTLKIQPAKLEDSAVYLCASSFPGGQINTQYFGPGTRLTVL.

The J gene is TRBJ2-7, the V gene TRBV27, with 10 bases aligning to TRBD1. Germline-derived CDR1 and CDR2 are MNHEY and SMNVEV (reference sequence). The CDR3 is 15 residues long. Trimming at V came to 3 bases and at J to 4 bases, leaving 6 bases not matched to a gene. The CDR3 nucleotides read TGTGCCAGCAGTTTTGGGCGGGACAGGGGTTACGAGCAGTACTTC. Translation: CASSFGRDRGYEQYF.

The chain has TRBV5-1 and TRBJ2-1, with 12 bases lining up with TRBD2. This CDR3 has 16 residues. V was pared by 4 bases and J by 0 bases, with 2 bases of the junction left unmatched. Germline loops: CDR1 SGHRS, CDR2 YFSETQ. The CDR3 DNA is TGCGCCAGCAGCGCGACTAGCGGGAGCTCCTACAATGAGCAGTTCTTC. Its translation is CASSATSGSSYNEQFF. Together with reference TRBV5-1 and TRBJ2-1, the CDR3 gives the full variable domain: KAGVTQTPRYLIKTRGQQVTLSCSPISGHRSVSWYQQTPGQGLQFLFEYFSETQRNKGNFPGRFSGRQFSNSRSEMNVSTLELGDSALYLCASSATSGSSYNEQFFGPGTRLTVL.

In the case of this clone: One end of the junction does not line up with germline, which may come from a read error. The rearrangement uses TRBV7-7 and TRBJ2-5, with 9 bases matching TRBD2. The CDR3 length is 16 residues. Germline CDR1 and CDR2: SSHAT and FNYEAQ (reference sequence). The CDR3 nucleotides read TGTGCTAGCAGCTTCGGAGCGGGAGGCATCCAAGAGACCCAGTACTTC. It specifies CASSFGAGGIQETQYF.

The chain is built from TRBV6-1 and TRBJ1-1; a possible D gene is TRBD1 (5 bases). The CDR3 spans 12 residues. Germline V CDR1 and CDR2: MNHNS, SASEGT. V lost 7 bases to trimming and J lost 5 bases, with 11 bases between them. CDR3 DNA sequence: TGTGCCAGCATATCAGGGAGGACTGAAGCTTTCTTT. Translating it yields CASISGRTEAFF.

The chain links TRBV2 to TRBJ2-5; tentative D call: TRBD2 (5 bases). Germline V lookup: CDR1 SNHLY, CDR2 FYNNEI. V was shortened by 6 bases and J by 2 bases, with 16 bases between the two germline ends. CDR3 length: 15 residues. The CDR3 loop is CASSARLREQETQYF. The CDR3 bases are TGTGCCAGCAGCGCACGGCTGAGGGAGCAAGAGACCCAGTACTTC.

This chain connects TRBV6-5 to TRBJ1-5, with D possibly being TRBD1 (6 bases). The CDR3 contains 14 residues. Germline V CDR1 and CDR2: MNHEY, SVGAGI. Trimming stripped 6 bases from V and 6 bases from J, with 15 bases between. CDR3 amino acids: CASRRGDTTQPQHF. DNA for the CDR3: TGTGCCAGCAGGCGTGGGGACACCACTCAGCCCCAGCATTTT.

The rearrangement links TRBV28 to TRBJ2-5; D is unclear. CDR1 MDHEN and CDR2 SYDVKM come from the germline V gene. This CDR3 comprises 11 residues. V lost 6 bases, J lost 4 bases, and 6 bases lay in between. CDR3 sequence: CASSPLETQYF. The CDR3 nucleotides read TGTGCCAGCAGCCCCCTAGAGACCCAGTACTTC.

CDR3 nucleotides: TGTGCCAGCAGCCCCCGATTCAGCGGGAGTCTGGAGACCCAGTACTTC. This encodes CASSPRFSGSLETQYF. V is TRBV9 and J is TRBJ2-5; 8 nucleotides align to TRBD2. The CDR3 spans 16 residues. The V and J ends lost 4 bases and 5 bases, in that order; junction bases with no gene match: 13. Per the germline V gene, CDR1 is SGDLS and CDR2 is YYNGEE.

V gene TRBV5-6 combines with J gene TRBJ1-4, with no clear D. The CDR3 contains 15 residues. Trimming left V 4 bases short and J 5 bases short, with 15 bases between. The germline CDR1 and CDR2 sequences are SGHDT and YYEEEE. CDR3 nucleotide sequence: TGTGCCAGCAGCGCTACTATGCCGGGGAATGAAAAACTGTTTTTT. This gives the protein CASSATMPGNEKLFF. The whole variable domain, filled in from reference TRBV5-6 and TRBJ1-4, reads DAGVTQSPTHLIKTRGQQVTLRCSPKSGHDTVSWYQQALGQGPQFIFQYYEEEERQRGNFPDRFSGHQFPNYSSELNVNALLLGDSALYLCASSATMPGNEKLFFGSGTQLSVL.

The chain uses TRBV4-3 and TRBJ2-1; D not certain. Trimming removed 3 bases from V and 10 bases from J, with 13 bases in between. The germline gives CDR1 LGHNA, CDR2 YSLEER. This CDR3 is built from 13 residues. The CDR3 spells CASSQAVWAEQFF. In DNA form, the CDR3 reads TGCGCCAGCAGCCAGGCCGTTTGGGCCGAGCAGTTCTTC.

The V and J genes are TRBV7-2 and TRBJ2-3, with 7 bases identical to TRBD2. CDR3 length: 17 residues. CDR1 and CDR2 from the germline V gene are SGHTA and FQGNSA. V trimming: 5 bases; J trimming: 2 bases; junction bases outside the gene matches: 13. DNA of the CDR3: TGTGCCAGCAGCCAAAGGGAGTCTAGCGGTTTCACAGATACGCAGTATTTT. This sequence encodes CASSQRESSGFTDTQYF.

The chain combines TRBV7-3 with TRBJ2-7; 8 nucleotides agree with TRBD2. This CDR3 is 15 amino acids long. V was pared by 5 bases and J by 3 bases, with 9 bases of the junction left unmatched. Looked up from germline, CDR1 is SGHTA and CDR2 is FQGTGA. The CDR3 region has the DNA TGTGCCAGCAGCCGCACCGGGGGGGGCCACTACGAGCAGTACTTC. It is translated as CASSRTGGGHYEQYF.

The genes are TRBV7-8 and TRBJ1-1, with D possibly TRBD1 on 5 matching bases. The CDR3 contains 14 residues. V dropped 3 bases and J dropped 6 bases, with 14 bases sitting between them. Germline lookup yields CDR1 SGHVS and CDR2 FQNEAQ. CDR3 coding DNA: TGTGCCAGCAGCTTCCGCTGGGGCGCGGCTGAAGCTTTCTTT. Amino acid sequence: CASSFRWGAAEAFF.

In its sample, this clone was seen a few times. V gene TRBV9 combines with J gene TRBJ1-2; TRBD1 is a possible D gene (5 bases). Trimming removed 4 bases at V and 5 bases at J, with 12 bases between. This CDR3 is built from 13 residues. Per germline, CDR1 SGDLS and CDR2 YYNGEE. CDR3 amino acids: CASSPLGGYGYTF. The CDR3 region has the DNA TGTGCCAGCAGCCCCCTCGGGGGTTATGGCTACACCTTC.

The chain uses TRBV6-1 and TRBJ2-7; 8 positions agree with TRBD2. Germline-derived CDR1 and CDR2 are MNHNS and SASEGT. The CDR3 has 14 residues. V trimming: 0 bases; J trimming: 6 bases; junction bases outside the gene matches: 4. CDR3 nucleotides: TGTGCCAGCAGTGAAGCGCGGGGGGTTGGCGAGCAGTACTTC. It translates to CASSEARGVGEQYF.

CDR3 DNA: TGTGCCAGCAGTGAAGGGGGAGGGGGGCGCTGGGAAAAACTGTTTTTT. The encoded protein is CASSEGGGGRWEKLFF. The chain has TRBV6-1 and TRBJ1-4; a possible D gene is TRBD1 (6 bases). The CDR3 is 16 residues long. Germline-derived CDR1 and CDR2 are MNHNS and SASEGT. The V end was cut by 1 base, the J end by 8 bases, with 17 bases between.

For the CDR3, the DNA is TGTGCCAGCAGTGAACTGGGCATGGGCGACACTGAAGCTTTCTTT. It encodes CASSELGMGDTEAFF. The chain uses TRBV6-1 and TRBJ1-1; D uncertain. Germline lookup yields CDR1 MNHNS and CDR2 SASEGT. The germline V and J ends were trimmed by 2 bases and 3 bases, with 13 bases remaining between them. This CDR3 region has 15 residues.

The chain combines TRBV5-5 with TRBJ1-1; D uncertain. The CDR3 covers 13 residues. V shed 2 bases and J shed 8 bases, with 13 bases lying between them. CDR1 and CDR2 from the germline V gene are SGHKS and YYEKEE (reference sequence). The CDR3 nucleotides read TGTGCCAGCAGCTTTTTCACGGGAGCAGAAGCTTTCTTT. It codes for CASSFFTGAEAFF. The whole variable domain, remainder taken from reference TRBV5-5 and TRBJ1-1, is DAGVTQSPTHLIKTRGQQVTLRCSPISGHKSVSWYQQVLGQGPQFIFQYYEKEERGRGNFPDRFSARQFPNYSSELNVNALLLGDSALYLCASSFFTGAEAFFGQGTRLTVV.

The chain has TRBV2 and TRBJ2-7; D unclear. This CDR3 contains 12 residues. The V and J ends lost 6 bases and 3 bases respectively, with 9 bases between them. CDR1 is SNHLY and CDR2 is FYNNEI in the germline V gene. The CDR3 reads CASRVASYEQYF. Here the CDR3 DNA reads TGTGCCAGCAGGGTAGCTAGCTACGAGCAGTACTTC.